Many counts were recorded for the clone carrying this T cell receptor (beta chain). The sample comes from a study of T cells in Graves' hyperthyroidism and ophthalmopathy. The CDR3 has 15 residues. Germline V gives CDR1 DFQATT, CDR2 SNEGSKA (reference sequence). V lost 5 bases to trimming and J lost 7 bases, with 23 bases between them. It was RNA transcripts that yielded the amplified TCR beta CDR3 regions. HTBI primers were employed in a first-round RT-PCR of the TCR CDR3. Via MiXCR, TCRdb re-called the multiplex PCR reads, giving one row per CDR3 protein. The data show under 350,000 distinct CDR3 sequences, less than 30% seen once.

Sequencing used blood. The TCR was taken from a man in his forties with Graves' hyperthyroidism that later progressed to Graves' ophthalmopathy. V usage is TRBV20-1 and J usage is TRBJ1-2; D is perhaps TRBD1 (6 bases). The CDR3 region has the DNA TGCAGTGCTCCATTCCGGGTGACAGGATCTTCTGGCTACACCTTC. Translated, it gives CSAPFRVTGSSGYTF.